The T cell receptor (beta chain) under discussion was sequenced for a study of T cell repertoires in cytomegalovirus infection. Overall study context: Used in the study were CMV epitopes, some recently identified and HLA-C-restricted, others well-studied and HLA-B-restricted. The public TCR beta signatures pointed to both CMV infection and matching HLA type. Whole-study findings and limits: The ex vivo response was dominated by HLA-C-restricted CMV-specific TCR beta clonotypes.

MiXCR, run by TCRdb on the reads, gives a single entry per CDR3 protein. Here the sample spans approximately 990,000 distinct CDR3 sequences, 30% to 40% being singletons. Unmatched junction bases numbered 6, after V lost 4 bases and J lost 5 bases. The CDR3 runs 15 residues. CDR1 is KGHDR, CDR2 SFDVKD, per germline. This clonotype was observed a handful of times. Its antigen is as yet unknown. The chain carries TRBV24-1 and TRBJ2-1; TRBD1 aligns across 8 bases. This clonotype was sampled from a human donor in good health (CMV status not recorded). Some clones in this sample may be carry-over from other donors' samples. The sample was cultured CD8+ T cells from PBMCs, taken from culture after CMV antigen stimulation. The CDR3 DNA follows: TGTGCCACCAGTGACCCCGGACAGGGTGACAATGAGCAGTTCTTC. Encoded protein: CATSDPGQGDNEQFF.